The 16 T cell receptor beta chains presented below share a single source sample, sequenced in a study of T cell repertoires in cytomegalovirus infection. Each CDR3 protein is one row after TCRdb ran MiXCR on the reads. The sample includes a few hundred thousand distinct CDR3 sequences, more than 25% of them seen just once. What was sequenced was PBMCs. The receptors stem from a human donor in good health (CMV status not recorded). Some clones in this sample may be carry-over from other donors' samples.

This clonotype has more than one count but fewer than ten. This sequence joins TRBV6-2 or TRBV6-3 and TRBJ2-3; D may be TRBD2 (6 bases). The V gene lost 5 bases and the J gene lost 5 bases, with 11 bases spanning the gap. Per germline, CDR1 MNHEY and CDR2 SVGEGT. The CDR3 contains 13 residues. In DNA form, the CDR3 reads TGTGCCAGCAGTGTGCGGGGAAGAGATACGCAGTATTTT. Its translation: CASSVRGRDTQYF.

In its sample, this clonotype was seen a few times. This chain links TRBV28 with TRBJ2-2; D is ambiguous. The CDR3 sequence is 13 residues long. CDR1 MDHEN and CDR2 SYDVKM come from the germline V gene. Trimming cost V 7 bases and J 5 bases, with 11 bases left between them. CDR3 nucleotides: TGTGCCAGCACCTCTAGTTTAACCGGGGAGCTGTTTTTT. It is translated as CASTSSLTGELFF.

This clonotype has only a few counts. The rearrangement uses TRBV7-3 and TRBJ2-7; D unclear. Germline CDR1 is SGHTA and CDR2 is FQGTGA. Trimming shortened V by 2 bases and J by 3 bases, and 14 bases separated the two germline ends. The CDR3 runs to 15 residues. Here the CDR3 DNA reads TGTGCCAGCAGCTTATCACGCGGTGCCATCTACGAGCAGTACTTC. Its protein is CASSLSRGAIYEQYF.

This clonotype was detected a few times. The V and J genes are TRBV7-9 and TRBJ2-3; D not resolved. In germline, CDR1 is SEHNR, CDR2 FQNEAQ (reference sequence). Trimming removed 8 bases at V and 5 bases at J, with 11 bases between. The CDR3 sequence is 12 residues long. CDR3 in DNA: TGTGCCAGCGCAGATCGCGGAGATACGCAGTATTTT. Its protein product is CASADRGDTQYF.

In this sample, this clonotype turned up a few times. The chain uses TRBV6-1 and TRBJ2-1; D uncertain. V was cut by 5 bases and J by 6 bases, with 17 bases left in between. CDR1 and CDR2 from the germline V gene are MNHNS and SASEGT. This CDR3 region has 15 residues. The CDR3 DNA is TGTGCCAGCAGTTACAGTCCAGGTTGGAGCAATGAGCAGTTCTTC. It is translated as CASSYSPGWSNEQFF.

The gene calls are TRBV7-2 and TRBJ2-2, with 7 bases aligning to TRBD2. Germline V gene sequence: CDR1 SGHTA, CDR2 FQGNSA. J gave up 3 bases and V 5 bases, and 6 bases lay outside the gene matches. The CDR3 is made up of 15 amino acids. The CDR3 nucleotides are TGTGCCAGCAGCACTCCCACTAGCGACACCGGGGAGCTGTTTTTT. The encoded protein is CASSTPTSDTGELFF. The complete variable domain, with remaining parts taken from reference TRBV7-2 and TRBJ2-2, reads GAGVSQSPSNKVTEKGKDVELRCDPISGHTALYWYRQSLGQGLEFLIYFQGNSAPDKSGLPSDRFSAERTGGSVSTLTIQRTQQEDSAVYLCASSTPTSDTGELFFGEGSRLTVL.

This clonotype was counted many times. This rearrangement joins TRBV7-2 to TRBJ1-1; possibly TRBD1 for D (6 bases). Germline assignment: CDR1 SGHTA and CDR2 FQGNSA. Trimming left V 4 bases short and J 0 bases short, with 12 bases between. This CDR3 is 15 amino acids long. The DNA of the CDR3 is TGTGCCAGCAGCTCGCAGGGGAGCATGAACACTGAAGCTTTCTTT. This encodes CASSSQGSMNTEAFF.

This clonotype was observed a few times. This sequence joins TRBV6-2 or TRBV6-3 and TRBJ1-5; D is unresolved. CDR3 size: 14 residues. V dropped 2 bases and J dropped 5 bases, with 10 bases sitting between them. Per germline, CDR1 MNHEY and CDR2 SVGEGT. CDR3 DNA sequence: TGTGCCAGCAGTTACGACGTCAGCGATCAGCCCCAGCATTTT. It yields the protein CASSYDVSDQPQHF.

The chain uses TRBV7-9 and TRBJ1-2, with 7 bases aligning to TRBD1. With V trimmed by 3 bases and J by 0 bases, 4 bases remained unmatched. The germline V gene encodes CDR1 SEHNR and CDR2 FQNEAQ (reference sequence). This CDR3 has 15 residues. The CDR3 is CASSFTGATNYGYTF. CDR3 sequence (DNA): TGTGCCAGCAGCTTTACAGGGGCAACTAACTATGGCTACACCTTC.

In its sample, this clonotype was seen many times. The chain is built from TRBV7-2 and TRBJ2-2; TRBD2 matches at 7 bases. V lost 2 bases and J lost 3; bases outside the gene matches: 3. Per germline, CDR1 SGHTA and CDR2 FQGNSA. The CDR3 is made up of 15 amino acids. In DNA, the CDR3 is TGTGCCAGCAGCTTAAACCTAGCGGACACCGGGGAGCTGTTTTTT. This translates into CASSLNLADTGELFF.

This clonotype was counted between two and nine times. V gene TRBV7-2 combines with J gene TRBJ2-1; 9 positions agree with TRBD2. Trimming took 1 base from V and 10 from J; bases not matched to a gene: 11. The CDR3 extends over 16 amino acids. Germline CDR1 and CDR2: SGHTA and FQGNSA. CDR3 bases: TGTGCCAGCAGCTTAGAACTAGCGGGCGGCCTAGGCGAGCAGTTCTTC. This gives the protein CASSLELAGGLGEQFF.

The chain recombines TRBV10-3 with TRBJ2-1, with 9 bases identical to TRBD1. There are 13 residues in the CDR3. Germline CDR1 and CDR2: ENHRY and SYGVKD. Trimming took 11 bases from V and 8 from J; bases not matched to a gene: 10. In nucleotides, the CDR3 is TGTGCCGTAAGGGACAGGGATACCCATGAGCAGTTCTTC. Encoded protein: CAVRDRDTHEQFF.

Comment on this clonotype: The junction does not match germline at one end; this may be a read error. The chain combines TRBV29-1 with TRBJ1-1; the match to TRBD1 covers 7 bases. This CDR3 comprises 14 residues. From germline, CDR1 is SQVTM and CDR2 ANQGSEA. CDR3 nucleotide sequence: TGCAGCGCTGAAAACGACAGGGTAGGGACTGAAGCTTTCTTT. Translating gives CSAENDRVGTEAFF. Full variable domain (outside the CDR3, taken from reference TRBV29-1 and TRBJ1-1): SAVISQKPSRDICQRGTSLTIQCQVDSQVTMMFWYRQQPGQSLTLIATANQGSEATYESGFVIDKFPISRPNLTFSTLTVSNMSPEDSSIYLCSAENDRVGTEAFFGQGTRLTVV.

The rearrangement uses TRBV6-6 and TRBJ2-5, with TRBD2 matching over 8 bases. Trimming removed 3 bases from V and 5 bases from J; junction bases left unmatched: 8. CDR3 length equals 15 residues. CDR1 is MNHNY and CDR2 is SVGAGI in the germline V gene (reference sequence). The CDR3 DNA reads TGTGCCAGCAGTTATGAGAGCGGGAGAGGGGAGACCCAGTACTTC. This translates into CASSYESGRGETQYF.

The chain employs TRBV5-6 and TRBJ1-3, with D hard to call. The V and J ends lost 1 base and 3 bases respectively, with 8 bases between them. Germline V gives CDR1 SGHDT, CDR2 YYEEEE. CDR3 size: 14 residues. The CDR3 region is CASSLRGGGNTIYF. The CDR3 region has the DNA TGTGCCAGCAGCTTGAGAGGCGGTGGAAACACCATATATTTT.

In this sample, this clonotype turned up a few times. The genes are TRBV6-1 and TRBJ2-1; 12 bases map to TRBD2. Germline CDR1 and CDR2: MNHNS and SASEGT. V shed 5 bases and J 5 bases; nucleotides not matched to a gene: 10. This CDR3 region has 17 residues. The CDR3 region is CASSPITSGRPNNEQFF. In nucleotides, the CDR3 is TGTGCCAGCAGTCCGATTACTAGCGGGAGGCCTAACAATGAGCAGTTCTTC.